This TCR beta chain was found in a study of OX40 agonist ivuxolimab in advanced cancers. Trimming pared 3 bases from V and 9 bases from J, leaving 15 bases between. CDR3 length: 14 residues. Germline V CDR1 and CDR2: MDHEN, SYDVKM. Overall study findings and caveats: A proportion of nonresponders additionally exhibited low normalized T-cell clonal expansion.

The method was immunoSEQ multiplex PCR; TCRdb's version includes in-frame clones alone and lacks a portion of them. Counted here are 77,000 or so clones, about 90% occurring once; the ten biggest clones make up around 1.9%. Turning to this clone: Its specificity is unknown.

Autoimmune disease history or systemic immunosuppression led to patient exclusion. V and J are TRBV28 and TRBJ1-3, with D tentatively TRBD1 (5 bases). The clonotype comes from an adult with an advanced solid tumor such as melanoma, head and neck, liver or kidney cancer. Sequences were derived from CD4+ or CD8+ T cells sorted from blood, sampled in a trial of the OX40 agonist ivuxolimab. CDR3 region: CASSFPGSSSTIYF. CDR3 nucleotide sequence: TGTGCCAGCAGTTTCCCAGGGTCATCAAGCACCATATATTTT.